The 2 T cell receptor beta chains presented below share a single source sample, sequenced in a study of blood T cells in healthy people across ages. Together with a sample-barcoded 5' primer, a J-beta primer mix was included in a second PCR lasting about 7 to 11 cycles. Each CDR3 protein is one row after TCRdb ran MiXCR on the 5' RACE reads. Altogether about 1.8 million distinct CDR3 sequences are present, approximately 50% being singletons, with the ten largest covering about 2.1%. Sequenced input: blood. Receptors were obtained from a woman aged 40 to 55 in good health.

At least ten counts were recorded for this clonotype. The V gene is TRBV7-2, the J gene TRBJ2-3; 8 bases fit TRBD2. V lost 0 bases to trimming and J lost 1 base; unmatched junction nucleotides: 3. Germline lookup yields CDR1 SGHTA and CDR2 FQGNSA. This CDR3 is built from 16 residues. The CDR3 DNA follows: TGTGCCAGCAGCTTAGCGCCCGGGGGGGGCACAGATACGCAGTATTTT. Translating it yields CASSLAPGGGTDTQYF.

This clonotype has only one observation. The chain couples TRBV28 to TRBJ1-5; TRBD1 is a possible D gene (6 bases). This CDR3 contains 15 residues. V was trimmed by 8 bases and J by 4 bases, leaving 18 bases between them. Looked up from germline, CDR1 is MDHEN and CDR2 is SYDVKM. This CDR3 is CASAGTPSWNQPQHF. Here the CDR3 DNA reads TGTGCCAGCGCCGGGACACCTTCGTGGAATCAGCCCCAGCATTTT.